Each of the 5 T cell receptor beta chains below was sequenced from the same sample in a study of blood T cell repertoires in COVID-19 (dated by TCRdb to about 2020). Library preparation employed the immunoSEQ multiplex PCR assay. In its TCRdb copy, this immuneACCESS table keeps in-frame sequences only and misses some clones. Where compared with another copy, unresolved V genes explain less than half of these, and the others have no known cause. The sample data list 20,000 or so clones, and 85% to 90% of these were observed just once. Approximately 20% of the sample goes to the ten largest clones. The sequencing input was peripheral blood. These receptors were collected from a human donor in a cohort sampled during active COVID-19.

The chain carries TRBV7-9 and TRBJ1-2, with 8 positions matching TRBD1. The J segment lost 5 bases and the V segment lost 1 base, leaving 6 bases of the junction unmatched. Germline-derived CDR1 and CDR2 are SEHNR and FQNEAQ (reference sequence). The CDR3 is made up of 15 amino acids. CDR3 in amino acids: CASSLGGTGQYGYTF. In DNA, the CDR3 is TGTGCCAGCAGCTTAGGAGGGACAGGACAATATGGCTACACCTTC.

The chain uses TRBV20-1 and TRBJ1-2; the match to TRBD1 covers 7 bases. Trimming took 6 bases from V and 11 from J; bases not matched to a gene: 9. The CDR3 covers 11 residues. Germline CDR1 is DFQATT and CDR2 is SNEGSKA (reference sequence). In DNA form, the CDR3 reads TGCAGTGCCCACCAAGGACAGGAGTACACCTTC. Residues: CSAHQGQEYTF.

V and J are TRBV3-1 (or the pseudogene TRBV3-2) and TRBJ2-3; 10 bases match TRBD2. CDR1 is LGHDT and CDR2 is YNNKEL in the germline V gene (reference sequence). With 1 base clipped from V and 5 bases from J, the junction kept 12 bases outside the gene matches. This CDR3 is built from 18 residues. CDR3 sequence (DNA): TGTGCCAGCAGCCAAGTCGCTAGCGGGGGCCTGTTGAGAGATACGCAGTATTTT. Translated, it gives CASSQVASGGLLRDTQYF.

CDR3 DNA: TGTGCCAGCAGCCCCTCGGAGGACGGATCTCACTATGGCTACACCTTC. Amino acid sequence: CASSPSEDGSHYGYTF. This rearrangement joins TRBV28 to TRBJ1-2; D ambiguous. Germline lookup yields CDR1 MDHEN and CDR2 SYDVKM. Between the trimmed V and J ends, which lost 6 bases and 3 bases, there was a span of 20 bases. The CDR3 covers 16 residues.

The chain recombines TRBV19 with TRBJ2-3, with 9 bases lining up with TRBD2. The germline gives CDR1 LNHDA, CDR2 SQIVND (reference sequence). V gave up 4 bases and J gave up 2 bases; unmatched junction bases: 7. The CDR3 covers 16 residues. CDR3 sequence: CASSNPSGGSTDTQYF. The CDR3 DNA sequence: TGTGCCAGTAGTAACCCAAGCGGGGGGTCCACAGATACGCAGTATTTT.